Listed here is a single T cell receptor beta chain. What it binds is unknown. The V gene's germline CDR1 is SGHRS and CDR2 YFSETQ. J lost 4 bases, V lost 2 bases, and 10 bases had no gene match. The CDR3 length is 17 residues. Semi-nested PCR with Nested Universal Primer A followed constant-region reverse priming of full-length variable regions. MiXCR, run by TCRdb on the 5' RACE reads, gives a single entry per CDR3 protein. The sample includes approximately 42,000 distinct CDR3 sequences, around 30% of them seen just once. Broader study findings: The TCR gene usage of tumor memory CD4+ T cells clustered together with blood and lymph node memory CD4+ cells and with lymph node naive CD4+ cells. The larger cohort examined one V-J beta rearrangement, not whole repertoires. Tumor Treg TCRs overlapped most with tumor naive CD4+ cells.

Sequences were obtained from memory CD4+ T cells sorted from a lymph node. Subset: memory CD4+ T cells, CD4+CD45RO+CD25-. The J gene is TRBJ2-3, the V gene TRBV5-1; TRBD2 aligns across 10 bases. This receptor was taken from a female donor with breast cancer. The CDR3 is CASSLAGGPIVSDTQYF. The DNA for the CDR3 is TGCGCCAGCAGCTTAGCGGGAGGGCCAATAGTTTCAGATACGCAGTATTTT.